This TCR beta chain was identified during a study of PD-1 blockade in classical Hodgkin lymphoma (dated by TCRdb to about 2020). Describing the broader study: Nivolumab dosing was 3 mg/kg intravenously every 2 weeks, continuing until either disease progression or unacceptable toxicity. The study used CyTOF and TCR beta sequencing to define a peripheral blood immune signature of response to PD-1 blockade in classical Hodgkin lymphoma.

Here is what the overall study found, with its caveats: By C4D1, a significant rise was seen in CD4+ TCR diversity but not in CD8+ TCR diversity (p=0.0027 vs p=0.16), and the rise was most apparent among complete responders (p=0.02). Lower diversity was observed in patients in whom nivolumab was started less than 1 year after ASCT, and these patients were excluded from later analyses so that confounding by immune reconstitution would be avoided. The study covered only a single clinical trial cohort, and the causes of the repertoire differences, possibly disease activity or prior therapy, were still not defined. Baseline diversity similar to that of newly diagnosed patients was observed in trial patients achieving complete response, whereas significantly lower diversity was observed in partial responders and progressors. Baseline TCR diversity was reported to be lower in newly diagnosed patients than in healthy donors and to be lower still in relapsed/refractory patients.

For this clone: There is no known antigen for this receptor. Base qualities are not provided; no much larger clone lies one nucleotide away. This specimen includes other DNA sequences encoding the same CDR3.

From the cysteine through the phenylalanine, the CDR3 covers 12 amino acids. Here the CDR3 DNA is all that survives: 36 bases in frame from base 1. CDR1 and CDR2, looked up from the germline V gene (reference sequence), are SEHNR and FQNEAQ. V lost 1 base and J lost 4 bases; the stretch between them is 4 bases long. Sample time point, as interpreted from the label and publication: cycle 2 day 1 (C2D1) of nivolumab. Every trial patient had relapsed after autologous stem cell transplantation, and cohorts A, B and C differed in prior brentuximab vedotin exposure. A total of under 70 patients with relapsed/refractory classical Hodgkin lymphoma made up the trial cohort, and each patient's best overall response was complete response, partial response or progressive disease. Single-agent nivolumab was administered to trial patients in the multi-cohort phase II CheckMate 205 trial. An independent review committee assessed best overall response using the 2007 International Working Group response criteria. Trial PBMCs were collected just before the start of nivolumab (C1D1) and during therapy at cycle 2 day 1 and cycle 4 day 1. Peripheral blood was collected in 8 mL Vacutainer Cell Preparation Tubes, from which PBMCs were isolated by centrifugation and then cryopreserved.

Genomic DNA was isolated using the Qiagen DNeasy kit from unsorted PBMCs as well as from negatively selected CD4+ and CD8+ fractions. TCR beta CDR3 regions were subjected to amplification by immunoSEQ multiplex PCR with primers that anneal to V and J segments. A synthetic immune receptor repertoire was used to minimize amplification bias, and remaining bias was computationally removed after sequencing. The authors' pipeline ran thus. Repertoire diversity was quantified as the Shannon entropy index using custom Python scripts. Unsorted, CD4+ and CD8+ repertoires were examined separately, except in combined analyses, for which CD4+ and CD8+ sequences were merged in silico. A clone was considered expanded if an increase in frequency of at least 2-fold after treatment relative to C1D1 was found, and a pseudocount of 0.5 was applied to clones undetected at baseline. Singleton clones were defined as clones with 0 or 1 copy at C1D1, and non-singleton clones were defined as clones with 2 or more copies. Clones expanded in unsorted samples were labelled as CD4+, CD8+ or unknown by matching protein sequences in sorted samples from the same patient. Wilcoxon tests on paired samples were used to test diversity changes from C1D1 to C4D1. The table was pulled from immuneACCESS by TCRdb, which kept in-frame rearrangements only. Such tables lose some clones; where checked, under half of the loss comes from unresolved V genes, and the rest has no known cause. V, J and clone size derive from that table, while D and trimming were established from the DNA sequence. Recorded for this sample are over 25,000 clones; 71% of them occurred a single time. Over 2.5% of the sample comes from the top ten.

The rearrangement combines TRBV7-9 with TRBJ1-2; there is no confident call for the D gene. The sequenced sample was peripheral blood mononuclear cells (PBMCs), obtained before the second cycle of nivolumab. This receptor was obtained from a human donor with classical Hodgkin lymphoma. The CDR3 corresponds to CASSLGGYGYTF. The nucleotide sequence is given as TGTGCCAGCAGCTTAGGGGGCTATGGCTACACCTTC.